This T cell receptor (beta chain) was identified in a study of OX40 agonist ivuxolimab in advanced cancers. Blood was sampled at baseline, cycle 4 day 1, and cycle 7 day 1. Method: immunoSEQ multiplex PCR; TCRdb's copy keeps in-frame clones and lacks some. The sample has about 73,000 clones, 88% seen once. J lost 8 bases, V lost 6 bases, and 11 bases had no gene match. This CDR3 contains 15 residues. Germline V gene lookup returns CDR1 ENHRY and CDR2 SYGVKD. This rearrangement joins TRBV10-3 to TRBJ2-1; 9 positions match TRBD2. The TCR sequence derives from an adult with an advanced solid tumor such as melanoma, head and neck, liver or kidney cancer. Sequences were derived from CD4+ or CD8+ T cells sorted from blood, sampled in a trial of the OX40 agonist ivuxolimab. This CDR3 reads CAISGRASGMDEQFF. The CDR3 nucleotides read TGTGCCATCAGCGGGAGGGCTAGCGGGATGGATGAGCAGTTCTTC.